The 30 T cell receptor beta chains below come from one sample, sequenced in a study of T cell changes during pregnancy in multiple sclerosis. Assay: immunoSEQ multiplex PCR; the TCRdb copy retains only in-frame clones and omits some. The table includes approximately 51,000 clones, 90% to 95% detected once. Specimen: CD4+ T cells from peripheral blood mononuclear cells, collected in the second trimester of pregnancy. The origin of the receptors is a female donor with multiple sclerosis, enrolled in a pregnancy study.

This clone was seen once. The rearrangement uses TRBV7-2 and TRBJ1-6; 7 bases agree with TRBD1. CDR3 size: 14 residues. Losses at the gene ends were 5 bases for V and 13 bases for J; bases not matched to a gene: 11. Per the germline V gene, CDR1 is SGHTA and CDR2 is FQGNSA. The DNA of the CDR3 is TGTGCCAGCAGCAGAGGTGGTCAGGGGGACCCCCTCCACTTT. It specifies CASSRGGQGDPLHF. The entire variable domain, with the rest obtained from reference TRBV7-2 and TRBJ1-6, is as follows: GAGVSQSPSNKVTEKGKDVELRCDPISGHTALYWYRQSLGQGLEFLIYFQGNSAPDKSGLPSDRFSAERTGGSVSTLTIQRTQQEDSAVYLCASSRGGQGDPLHFGNGTRLTVT.

V gene TRBV7-2 combines with J gene TRBJ1-3, with 7 nucleotides matching TRBD1. Germline trimming cut 5 bases from V and 7 bases from J; bases unmatched to any gene: 14. Germline V lookup: CDR1 SGHTA, CDR2 FQGNSA. The CDR3 is 16 residues long. CDR3 sequence: CASSPGTDLVRNTIYF. CDR3 nucleotides: TGTGCCAGCAGCCCTGGGACAGATTTGGTACGGAACACCATATATTTT.

CDR3 nucleotides: TGCGCCAGCAGCTTCGGGACAGCCAATTCACCCCTCCACTTT. This encodes CASSFGTANSPLHF. The chain is built from TRBV5-1 and TRBJ1-6, with 7 bases identical to TRBD1. The CDR3 sequence is 14 residues long. With 2 bases clipped from V and 7 bases from J, the junction kept 3 bases outside the gene matches. CDR1 and CDR2 from the germline V gene are SGHRS and YFSETQ.

The chain joins TRBV7-2 to TRBJ2-1, with a possible D match to TRBD1 (5 bases). Deletions cut 7 bases from V and 6 bases from J, with 16 bases between. The germline V gene encodes CDR1 SGHTA and CDR2 FQGNSA. CDR3 length equals 14 residues. Here the CDR3 reads CASKGRRPPNEQFF. CDR3 nucleotides: TGTGCCAGCAAGGGGCGACGGCCTCCCAATGAGCAGTTCTTC.

The chain is built from TRBV29-1 and TRBJ2-3, with TRBD2 matching over 8 bases. V lost 5 bases to trimming and J lost 2 bases; unmatched junction nucleotides: 9. Germline values: CDR1 SQVTM, CDR2 ANQGSEA. CDR3 size: 15 residues. CDR3 DNA sequence: TGCAGCGTTTTTTCCCTGCGGGGGGACACAGATACGCAGTATTTT. Translating gives CSVFSLRGDTDTQYF.

The chain couples TRBV7-2 to TRBJ2-7; TRBD2 matches 9 bases. CDR3 size: 17 residues. V dropped 3 bases and J dropped 5; count of bases not matched to a gene: 14. Germline V gene sequence: CDR1 SGHTA, CDR2 FQGNSA. The CDR3 DNA is TGTGCCAGCAGCTTGGGGGCCGTGCGGGGGGGCCTCAACGAGCAGTACTTC. As protein: CASSLGAVRGGLNEQYF.

This clone was counted only a few times. The rearrangement joins TRBV6-5 to TRBJ2-6, with a tentative D call TRBD1 (5 bases). From germline, CDR1 is MNHEY and CDR2 SVGAGI. This CDR3 is 16 amino acids long. The V and J ends lost 0 bases and 0 bases respectively, with 6 bases between them. The CDR3 is CASSYSTVSGANVLTF. The CDR3 coding sequence is TGTGCCAGCAGTTACTCGACAGTCTCTGGGGCCAACGTCCTGACTTTC.

This chain uses TRBV21-1 with TRBJ2-2; no DNA check was done on the table's D call, TRBD2. TRBV21-1 is a listed pseudogene. CDR3 length: 15 residues. CDR3 in DNA: TGTGCCAGCAGCAAGTTGTGGGTAGAGGACGGGGAGCTGTTTTTT. Translating gives CASSKLWVEDGELFF.

The chain has TRBV7-3 and TRBJ2-6, with a tentative D call TRBD1 (6 bases). Germline CDR1 SGHTA, CDR2 FQGTGA. The germline V and J ends were trimmed by 4 bases and 0 bases, with 22 bases remaining between them. The CDR3 contains 20 residues. The CDR3 reads CASSSREGQQTFSGANVLTF. The CDR3 DNA sequence: TGTGCCAGCAGCTCGAGGGAAGGACAGCAAACTTTCTCTGGGGCCAACGTCCTGACTTTC.

The V gene is TRBV4-1, the J gene TRBJ1-2; D gene unclear. The V end was cut by 1 base, the J end by 4 bases, with 4 bases between. The length of the CDR3 is 12 residues. CDR1 MGHRA and CDR2 YSYEKL come from the germline V gene. The CDR3 region has the DNA TGCGCCAGCAGCCAAGCGGGCTATGGCTACACCTTC. This codes for CASSQAGYGYTF.

The chain joins TRBV7-3 to TRBJ1-1, with unresolved D. This CDR3 is built from 15 residues. Trimming took 5 bases from V and 5 from J, leaving 18 bases between them. Germline loops: CDR1 SGHTA, CDR2 FQGTGA. The CDR3 region has the DNA TGTGCCAGCAGCCCGGGTTCCGAAAGGAAGACTGAAGCTTTCTTT. This gives the protein CASSPGSERKTEAFF.

The rearrangement joins TRBV7-3 to TRBJ1-1, with 7 bases fitting TRBD1. The V gene end was trimmed by 3 bases and the J gene end by 11 bases; junction bases not matched to a gene: 9. Germline values: CDR1 SGHTA, CDR2 FQGTGA. The CDR3 totals 13 residues. CDR3 bases: TGTGCCAGCAGCTTTGGACCACAGGGGCAGGCTTTCTTT. Protein product: CASSFGPQGQAFF.

The chain recombines TRBV7-8 with TRBJ1-2; D not resolved. V was cut by 3 bases and J by 3 bases, with 11 bases left in between. The germline V gene has CDR1 SGHVS and CDR2 FQNEAQ. The CDR3 loop spans 14 amino acids. DNA of the CDR3: TGTGCCAGCAGCTTCCGGGCCGGGGACTATGGCTACACCTTC. It translates to CASSFRAGDYGYTF.

The chain recombines TRBV4-3 with TRBJ1-4, with D maybe TRBD1 (6 bases). Germline loops: CDR1 LGHNA, CDR2 YSLEER. CDR3 size: 17 residues. With 0 bases removed from V and 3 bases from J, the gap between germline ends came to 14 bases. This CDR3 reads CASSQDRGRGANEKLFF. The CDR3 nucleotides are TGCGCCAGCAGCCAAGACCGGGGGCGGGGGGCTAATGAAAAACTGTTTTTT.

The CDR3 region has the DNA TGCAGCGTTGATGAGAACTCTGGGGCCAACGTCCTGACTTTC. It is translated as CSVDENSGANVLTF. This chain links TRBV29-1 with TRBJ2-6; no clear D gene. CDR1 is SQVTM and CDR2 is ANQGSEA in the germline V gene. The CDR3 totals 14 residues. V shed 3 bases and J shed 0 bases, with 6 bases lying between them.

The chain couples TRBV7-6 to TRBJ1-6; TRBD1 might be the D (6 bases). This CDR3 spans 15 amino acids. V was cut by 5 bases and J by 7 bases, with 15 bases left in between. In germline, CDR1 is SGHVS, CDR2 FNYEAQ. The CDR3 here is CASSDGGLGNSPLHF. The DNA of the CDR3 is TGTGCCAGCAGCGACGGGGGGCTAGGAAATTCACCCCTCCACTTT.

The chain links TRBV19 to TRBJ1-5; D uncertain. This CDR3 contains 14 residues. V lost 5 bases and J 0 bases, leaving 8 bases between the germline ends. Per the germline V gene, CDR1 is LNHDA and CDR2 is SQIVND (reference sequence). The CDR3 nucleotides are TGTGCCAGTAGTGAGCGGGATAGCAATCAGCCCCAGCATTTT. This encodes CASSERDSNQPQHF.

This chain joins TRBV7-9 and TRBJ1-5, with D perhaps matching TRBD1 (5 bases). The CDR3 loop spans 12 amino acids. Germline V gives CDR1 SEHNR, CDR2 FQNEAQ (reference sequence). Trimming shortened V by 11 bases and J by 2 bases, and 10 bases separated the two germline ends. CDR3 in amino acids: CAAGGGNQPQHF. The CDR3 DNA follows: TGTGCCGCCGGGGGAGGCAATCAGCCCCAGCATTTT.

In its sample, this clone was seen a few times. The J gene is TRBJ1-1, the V gene TRBV6-5; D perhaps matches TRBD1 (6 bases). This CDR3 has 12 residues. Trimming pared 5 bases from V and 8 bases from J, leaving 12 bases between. Germline assignment: CDR1 MNHEY and CDR2 SVGAGI. This chain's CDR3 is CASSSRGREAFF. CDR3 DNA: TGTGCCAGCAGTAGCAGGGGTCGGGAAGCTTTCTTT.

The chain couples TRBV4-3 to TRBJ2-7, with TRBD1 as a possible D gene (5 bases). Germline values: CDR1 LGHNA, CDR2 YSLEER. Deletions cut 1 base from V and 3 bases from J, with 13 bases between. The CDR3 spans 15 residues. DNA for the CDR3: TGCGCCAGCAGCCAAGCGCCCCAGGGAATCTACGAGCAGTACTTC. Protein sequence: CASSQAPQGIYEQYF.

This chain uses TRBV19 with TRBJ1-1; 8 bases agree with TRBD1. The CDR3 loop spans 13 amino acids. V lost 8 bases and J lost 10; bases outside the gene matches: 12. Germline V CDR1 and CDR2: LNHDA, SQIVND (reference sequence). CDR3 in DNA: TGTGCCAGTCGCCTTCTTGACAGGGGCCCAGCTTTCTTT. Translated: CASRLLDRGPAFF. Full variable domain (outside the CDR3, taken from reference TRBV19 and TRBJ1-1): DGGITQSPKYLFRKEGQNVTLSCEQNLNHDAMYWYRQDPGQGLRLIYYSQIVNDFQKGDIAEGYSVSREKKESFPLTVTSAQKNPTAFYLCASRLLDRGPAFFGQGTRLTVV.

The chain uses TRBV30 and TRBJ1-6; 9 bases are a match to TRBD1. CDR3 length equals 12 residues. Unmatched junction bases numbered 4, after V lost 6 bases and J lost 10 bases. Germline-derived CDR1 and CDR2 are GTSNPN and SVGIG (reference sequence). The CDR3 protein is CACNRGQSPLHF. CDR3 nucleotide sequence: TGTGCCTGTAACAGGGGGCAATCACCCCTCCACTTT.

In DNA form, the CDR3 reads TGTGCCAGCTCGCGACTCGACAGGGTAGTTTCCTACGAGCAGTACTTC. Translating gives CASSRLDRVVSYEQYF. This chain links TRBV18 with TRBJ2-7, with TRBD1 matching 7 bases. The V gene end was trimmed by 6 bases and the J gene end by 1 base; junction bases not matched to a gene: 12. Germline V gives CDR1 KGHSH, CDR2 LQKENI. The CDR3 is 16 amino acids.

This chain links TRBV15 with TRBJ1-2; TRBD1 agrees at 11 bases. Trimming cost V 8 bases and J 1 base; bases outside gene matches: 9. CDR3 length: 16 residues. CDR1 LNHNV and CDR2 YYDKDF come from the germline V gene (reference sequence). CDR3 region: CATFREGTGGNYGYTF. CDR3 coding DNA: TGTGCCACCTTCCGGGAAGGGACAGGGGGTAACTATGGCTACACCTTC.

The V gene is TRBV4-2, the J gene TRBJ1-1; D perhaps matches TRBD1 (6 bases). Trimming took off 1 base at V and 10 bases at J, with 22 bases between the two ends. There are 16 residues in the CDR3. The germline CDR1 and CDR2 sequences are LGHNA and YNFKEQ. The CDR3 sequence is CASSQGGSGHLGGAFF. The CDR3 nucleotides are TGTGCCAGCAGCCAAGGGGGTTCGGGACACCTTGGGGGAGCTTTCTTT.

The V gene is TRBV19, the J gene TRBJ1-2; D is possibly TRBD1 (6 bases). Trimming left V 6 bases short and J 3 bases short, with 17 bases between. From germline, CDR1 is LNHDA and CDR2 SQIVND (reference sequence). This CDR3 is 15 amino acids long. The CDR3 DNA reads TGTGCCAGTAGGACGCCAGGGGAGGGGTACTATGGCTACACCTTC. As protein: CASRTPGEGYYGYTF.

V and J are TRBV5-6 and TRBJ1-6; 8 nucleotides line up with TRBD1. V gave up 0 bases and J gave up 9 bases; unmatched junction bases: 2. There are 14 residues in the CDR3. Germline V gene data show CDR1 as SGHDT and CDR2 as YYEEEE. The CDR3 reads CASSLVQGGSPLHF. DNA for the CDR3: TGTGCCAGCAGCTTGGTACAGGGGGGTTCACCCCTCCACTTT.

The rearrangement uses TRBV19 and TRBJ2-7; 8 bases align to TRBD1. This CDR3 has 13 residues. Germline CDR1 and CDR2: LNHDA and SQIVND (reference sequence). The trim removed 10 bases at V and 2 bases at J, leaving 7 bases unmatched. The CDR3 loop is CATRDRPAYEQYF. The CDR3 DNA sequence: TGTGCCACCCGGGACAGGCCAGCCTACGAGCAGTACTTC.

V is TRBV7-8 and J is TRBJ1-2; no clear D. Germline V gene sequence: CDR1 SGHVS, CDR2 FQNEAQ. The V gene lost 5 bases and the J gene lost 8 bases, with 12 bases spanning the gap. CDR3 size: 12 residues. The CDR3 coding sequence is TGTGCCAGCAGCCCTGGACTGCCGGGCTACACCTTC. Its translation is CASSPGLPGYTF.

V gene TRBV30 combines with J gene TRBJ1-1, with a possible D match to TRBD1 (5 bases). Germline CDR1 and CDR2: GTSNPN and SVGIG (reference sequence). This CDR3 contains 14 residues. V was trimmed by 3 bases and J by 5 bases, leaving 16 bases between them. The CDR3 protein is CAWRKGRRVTEAFF. As DNA, the CDR3 is TGTGCCTGGAGAAAGGGGAGGAGGGTTACTGAAGCTTTCTTT.